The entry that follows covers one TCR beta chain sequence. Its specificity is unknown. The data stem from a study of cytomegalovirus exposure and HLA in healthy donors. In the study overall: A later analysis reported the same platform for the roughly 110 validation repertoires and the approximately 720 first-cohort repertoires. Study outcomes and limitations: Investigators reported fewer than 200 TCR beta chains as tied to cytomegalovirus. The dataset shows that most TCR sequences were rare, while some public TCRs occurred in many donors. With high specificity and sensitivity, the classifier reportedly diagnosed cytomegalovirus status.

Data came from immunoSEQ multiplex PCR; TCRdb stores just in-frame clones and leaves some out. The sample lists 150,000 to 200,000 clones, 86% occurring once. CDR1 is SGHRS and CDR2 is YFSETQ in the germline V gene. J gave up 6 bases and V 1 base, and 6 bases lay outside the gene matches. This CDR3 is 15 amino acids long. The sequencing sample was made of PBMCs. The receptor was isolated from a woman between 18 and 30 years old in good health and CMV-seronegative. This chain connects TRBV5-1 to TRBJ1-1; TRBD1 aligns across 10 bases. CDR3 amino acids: CASSLKGDRGSEAFF. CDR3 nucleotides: TGCGCCAGCAGCTTGAAAGGGGACAGGGGATCTGAAGCTTTCTTT.